Listed below are T cell receptor beta chains from one sample, sequenced in a study of cytomegalovirus exposure and HLA in healthy donors. Generated by immunoSEQ multiplex PCR, the TCRdb table keeps only in-frame clones and is missing some. The sample lists about 200,000 clones; roughly 80% were seen once. Sequenced material: PBMCs. All receptors come from a man aged 35 to 55 in good health and CMV-seronegative. Each CDR3 is given without its conserved first and last residue.

V gene	CDR3 protein
TRBV2	ASSDSPRTQY
TRBV7-7	ASSPDGGPQDTQY
TRBV9	ASSGEGDLISYT
TRBV7-9	ASSAQGTDTQY
TRBV5-5	ASSLRQGSANEQF
TRBV7-8	ASSFVASGLREQY
TRBV14	ASSQLHNEQF
TRBV4-2	ASSQEAGSFTEAF
TRBV21-1	ASSKALPSSYNEQF
TRBV5-1	ASNRDRGTNTEAF
TRBV28	ASSLRGDRENTIY
TRBV4-1	ASSQGAGSYNEQF
TRBV7-9	ASSARGTVYNEQF
TRBV7-6	ASSQTSGGSYNEQF
TRBV29-1	SAGQDGPEAF
TRBV5-5	ASSSPNTEAF
TRBV5-4	ASSLELGGGYEQY
TRBV25-1	ASRRGQGVSLDTQY
TRBV5-1	ASSFEGATGYT
TRBV5-1	ASSLEGGRTGELF
TRBV7-9	SSSPPLVRRSYNEQF
TRBV7-6	ASSVTGLAGSNEQF
TRBV7-2	ASSLATVRGDTQY
TRBV7-2	ASSLADRPTYGYT
TRBV6-5	ASSYSGTGLSGYT
TRBV28	ASSPAGGFTDTQY
TRBV14	ASSQEPSGGEAF
TRBV25-1	ASSVAGGTYEQY
TRBV12-5	ASGLVLSCTQGGAGGELF
TRBV27	ASSPGTVYPPH
TRBV5-1	ASSSRTGANTEAF
TRBV2	ASSGVAGDRQETQY
TRBV10-3	AISDRGRSSY
TRBV5-1	ASSLAVAGLNEQF
TRBV5-6	ASRKDRAGNTIY
TRBV4-1	ASSRTGGRDEQY
TRBV29-1	SVEGGHYQETQY
TRBV5-1	ASSYQNPSGAF
TRBV5-1	ASSQAGPGDAEAF
TRBV28	ASITLGGVVGSYGYT
TRBV27	ASSFRLAGITDTQY
TRBV15	ATSGSSGGATDTQY
TRBV6-6	ASSYQGPTEAF
TRBV19	ASRTGYTEAF
TRBV11-2	ASRSHAGYGYT
TRBV4-3	ASSQQDRINTEAF
TRBV4-3	ASSQGAGAGWEQY
TRBV5-8	ASTPRDRQETQY
TRBV19	ASSPRQAISYNEQF
TRBV5-6	ASRAGGRPYGYT